The 25 T cell receptor beta chains below were found in one sample sequenced in a study of T cell responses to AZD1222 COVID-19 vaccine. The table came from immunoSEQ multiplex PCR; TCRdb's copy has only in-frame clones and leaves some out. Of 99,000 or so clones listed, around 76% are singletons. The specimen was peripheral blood, collected on day 0 of AZD1222 vaccination. Source of these receptors: an adult in good health.

The chain combines TRBV30 with TRBJ2-7; 10 nucleotides line up with TRBD1. Germline CDR1 and CDR2: GTSNPN and SVGIG (reference sequence). Germline trimming cut 2 bases from V and 5 bases from J; bases unmatched to any gene: 6. The CDR3 runs to 14 residues. The CDR3 is CAWSSGTGVNEQYF. The DNA of the CDR3 is TGTGCCTGGAGTTCGGGGACAGGGGTGAACGAGCAGTACTTC.

V gene TRBV20-1 combines with J gene TRBJ1-5; D not certain. V lost 3 bases, J lost 4 bases, and 10 bases lay in between. Germline V gene data show CDR1 as DFQATT and CDR2 as SNEGSKA (reference sequence). The CDR3 extends over 13 amino acids. The CDR3 region has the DNA TGCAGTGCTAGTTCTGGGGTAAATCAGCCCCAGCATTTT. This gives the protein CSASSGVNQPQHF.

The V gene is TRBV11-2, the J gene TRBJ1-3; D ambiguous. The CDR3 is made up of 12 amino acids. The germline V gene has CDR1 SGHAT and CDR2 FQNNGV. Trimming removed 5 bases from V and 7 bases from J, with 9 bases in between. The CDR3 reads CASSPTHNTIYF. Written as DNA, the CDR3 is TGTGCCAGCAGCCCCACTCACAACACCATATATTTT.

This clone has just a few counts. V is TRBV7-9 and J is TRBJ1-3; D gene uncertain. Per the germline V gene, CDR1 is SEHNR and CDR2 is FQNEAQ (reference sequence). V lost 0 bases to trimming and J lost 0 bases, with 6 bases between them. This CDR3 is 15 amino acids long. CDR3 region: CASSLASRSGNTIYF. CDR3 DNA sequence: TGTGCCAGCAGCTTAGCGTCCCGCTCTGGAAACACCATATATTTT.

The chain joins TRBV2 to TRBJ1-6; the D gene is possibly TRBD1 (5 bases). The germline CDR1 and CDR2 sequences are SNHLY and FYNNEI. This CDR3 is 12 amino acids long. The CDR3 reads CGAGGYNSPLHF. The DNA for the CDR3 is TGTGGGGCGGGGGGTTATAATTCACCCCTCCACTTT.

The chain employs TRBV7-3 and TRBJ2-3, with D unclear. Germline-derived CDR1 and CDR2 are SGHTA and FQGTGA. V shed 5 bases and J shed 0 bases, with 12 bases lying between them. This CDR3 has 15 amino acids. CDR3 nucleotides: TGTGCCAGCAGCCCCTTTGGTGTCAGCACAGATACGCAGTATTTT. This sequence encodes CASSPFGVSTDTQYF.

The chain has TRBV5-1 and TRBJ1-1; 7 positions match TRBD1. This CDR3 region has 14 residues. The junction had 6 bases not matched to a gene; V was cut back by 3 bases and J by 4 bases. Germline loops: CDR1 SGHRS, CDR2 YFSETQ. The CDR3 DNA sequence: TGCGCCAGCAGCTCCAAGACAGGGACCACTGAAGCTTTCTTT. Translating it yields CASSSKTGTTEAFF.

This clone came up once. The chain joins TRBV9 to TRBJ2-6, with D possibly being TRBD1 (5 bases). V gave up 0 bases and J gave up 4 bases, with 17 bases separating them. The germline V gene encodes CDR1 SGDLS and CDR2 YYNGEE. This CDR3 contains 18 residues. The CDR3 DNA reads as TGTGCCAGCAGCGTAGCGTTGACGTTTGGGGCCGGGGCCAACGTCCTGACTTTC. Translating gives CASSVALTFGAGANVLTF. The variable domain in full, completed from reference TRBV9 and TRBJ2-6, reads DSGVTQTPKHLITATGQRVTLRCSPRSGDLSVYWYQQSLDQGLQFLIQYYNGEERAKGNILERFSAQQFPDLHSELNLSSLELGDSALYFCASSVALTFGAGANVLTFGAGSRLTVL.

The gene calls are TRBV5-6 and TRBJ2-3; D is unclear. CDR3 length: 14 residues. V lost 4 bases, J lost 2 bases, and 11 bases lay in between. Germline CDR1 is SGHDT and CDR2 is YYEEEE. The CDR3 nucleotides read TGTGCCAGCAGCGTGACACTTTCCACAGATACGCAGTATTTT. Its translation: CASSVTLSTDTQYF.

This clone was detected a few times. The chain carries TRBV19 and TRBJ1-5, with unresolved D. The CDR3 has 15 residues. Trimming cost V 4 bases and J 3 bases, with 13 bases left between them. Germline CDR1 LNHDA, CDR2 SQIVND (reference sequence). This chain's CDR3 is CASSTARAPNQPQHF. The CDR3 coding sequence is TGTGCCAGTAGTACGGCCCGGGCCCCCAATCAGCCCCAGCATTTT.

This clone showed up just a few times. V usage is TRBV12-3 or TRBV12-4 and J usage is TRBJ1-2; the match to TRBD1 covers 7 bases. The CDR3 sequence is 13 residues long. Trimming cost V 2 bases and J 11 bases; bases outside gene matches: 8. The CDR3 DNA sequence: TGTGCCAGCAGTTTATCCGGGACAGAGATTTACACCTTC. Translating gives CASSLSGTEIYTF.

The V call is TRBV21-1, the J call TRBJ2-4; the listed D gene, TRBD1, was not tested against the DNA. TRBV21-1 is described as a pseudogene. The CDR3 is 14 residues long. The CDR3 region has the DNA TGTGCCAGCAGCTCGCAGGGGGAGAAAAACATTCAGTACTTC. The encoded protein is CASSSQGEKNIQYF.

This chain uses TRBV11-3 with TRBJ1-1; D is perhaps TRBD1 (6 bases). The V gene lost 5 bases and the J gene lost 2 bases, with 12 bases spanning the gap. The V gene's germline CDR1 is SGHNT and CDR2 YENEEA. The CDR3 contains 14 residues. The CDR3 nucleotides read TGTGCCAGCAGCCCCCGGACAGACAACACTGAAGCTTTCTTT. It codes for CASSPRTDNTEAFF.

The J gene is TRBJ1-2, the V gene TRBV9, with 9 bases lining up with TRBD1. In germline, CDR1 is SGDLS, CDR2 YYNGEE. The CDR3 is 14 amino acids. V trimming: 3 bases; J trimming: 8 bases; junction bases outside the gene matches: 8. CDR3 DNA: TGTGCCAGCAGCGAGGGACAGGGCCGGGTGGGCTACACCTTC. Protein: CASSEGQGRVGYTF.

V is TRBV6-5 and J is TRBJ1-2; possibly TRBD1 for D (6 bases). Germline V gene sequence: CDR1 MNHEY, CDR2 SVGAGI. V was trimmed by 7 bases and J by 0 bases, leaving 12 bases between them. The CDR3 totals 14 residues. The DNA for the CDR3 is TGTGCCAGCAAGGACAGCCCCGCTAACTATGGCTACACCTTC. This sequence encodes CASKDSPANYGYTF.

This chain joins TRBV27 and TRBJ1-1, with unresolved D. Germline V gene data show CDR1 as MNHEY and CDR2 as SMNVEV (reference sequence). V dropped 3 bases and J dropped 4 bases, with 12 bases sitting between them. The CDR3 runs to 14 residues. The CDR3 region is CASSLIFGFTEAFF. In DNA form, the CDR3 reads TGTGCCAGCAGTTTGATTTTCGGGTTCACTGAAGCTTTCTTT.

The rearrangement links TRBV2 to TRBJ2-1; no definite D call. The CDR3 consists of 11 residues. Germline CDR1 and CDR2: SNHLY and FYNNEI. V shed 7 bases and J shed 8 bases, with 9 bases lying between them. The CDR3 DNA reads as TGTGCCAGCAAATTCAGGCATGAGCAGTTCTTC. Translation: CASKFRHEQFF.

J is TRBJ1-5 and V is TRBV25-1, with unresolved D. The CDR3 covers 12 residues. CDR1 is MGHDK, CDR2 SYGVNS, per germline. Trimming left V 4 bases short and J 7 bases short, with 8 bases between. Here the CDR3 reads CASSGGLQPQHF. The CDR3 nucleotides read TGTGCCAGCAGTGGAGGACTCCAGCCCCAGCATTTT.

The rearrangement uses TRBV2 and TRBJ1-3; D possibly corresponds to TRBD1 (6 bases). Trimming took 5 bases from V and 0 from J, leaving 11 bases between them. The CDR3 spans 15 residues. Germline CDR1 reads SNHLY; CDR2 reads FYNNEI. The CDR3 here is CASSFTGPSGNTIYF. The CDR3, as DNA: TGTGCCAGCAGTTTTACAGGGCCCTCTGGAAACACCATATATTTT.

A few counts support this clone. V gene TRBV6-5 combines with J gene TRBJ1-3, with D possibly TRBD1 on 6 matching bases. Germline loops: CDR1 MNHEY, CDR2 SVGAGI. The CDR3 runs to 13 residues. The V gene lost 10 bases and the J gene lost 1 base, with 11 bases spanning the gap. The CDR3 coding sequence is TGTGCCACTCTCACAGGGTCTGGAAACACCATATATTTT. It yields the protein CATLTGSGNTIYF.

The rearrangement links TRBV18 to TRBJ1-2; D remains ambiguous. Germline V gives CDR1 KGHSH, CDR2 LQKENI. The ends were cut back, 2 bases at V and 6 bases at J, with 13 bases in the middle. This CDR3 contains 14 residues. The CDR3 spells CASSPVSRLDGYTF. CDR3 in DNA: TGTGCCAGCTCACCAGTCTCGAGGTTGGATGGCTACACCTTC.

V is TRBV7-2 and J is TRBJ2-1, with 8 bases that match TRBD2. Germline V gives CDR1 SGHTA, CDR2 FQGNSA. The ends lost 3 bases at V and 3 bases at J; junction bases unmatched: 13. The CDR3 is 18 residues long. In nucleotides, the CDR3 is TGTGCCAGCAGCTTGGGGCCGAGCGGGGGATTAGTCTACAATGAGCAGTTCTTC. Translated: CASSLGPSGGLVYNEQFF.

The V gene is TRBV18, the J gene TRBJ2-7; 9 bases align to TRBD1. The V gene end was trimmed by 6 bases and the J gene end by 2 bases; junction bases not matched to a gene: 8. The CDR3 covers 15 residues. Germline CDR1 and CDR2: KGHSH and LQKENI. The CDR3 loop is CASSAGQGGAYEQYF. The DNA for the CDR3 is TGTGCCAGCTCTGCGGGACAGGGTGGTGCCTACGAGCAGTACTTC.

The genes are TRBV7-9 and TRBJ1-1, with 7 bases that match TRBD1. J gave up 5 bases and V 5 bases, and 11 bases lay outside the gene matches. The germline CDR1 and CDR2 sequences are SEHNR and FQNEAQ (reference sequence). The CDR3 runs 15 residues. The CDR3 DNA follows: TGTGCCAGCAGCCGTCCGTCAGGGGGGCTGACTGAAGCTTTCTTT. Its protein product is CASSRPSGGLTEAFF.

The chain is built from TRBV7-9 and TRBJ2-5, with 11 bases aligning to TRBD1. Trimming removed 2 bases from V and 5 bases from J; junction bases left unmatched: 10. Germline V gene lookup returns CDR1 SEHNR and CDR2 FQNEAQ (reference sequence). This CDR3 has 17 residues. In nucleotides, the CDR3 is TGTGCCAGCAGCTTATGGGCCGGGACAGGGGGTTCTGAGACCCAGTACTTC. Its translation is CASSLWAGTGGSETQYF.